Each of the 14 T cell receptor beta chains below was sequenced from the same sample in a study of shared clonotypes between healthy human individuals (dated by TCRdb to about 2020). Libraries were prepared through the immunoSEQ multiplex PCR assay. What TCRdb holds here is the immuneACCESS table cut down to in-frame rearrangements. Part of the clones is not present; checked against another copy, under half of the missing clones reflect an unresolved V gene, and the others are unexplained. This sample is represented by some 2.3 million clones; approximately 93% of them were singletons. The ten most abundant clones make up about 0.39% of the sample. The specimen was naive CD4+ T cells from PBMCs. The cell subset or site tag for this specimen amounts to: CD45RA+ positively selected. These receptor sequences come from a man younger than 30 in good health. Some clones in this sample may be carry-over from other donors' samples.

The gene calls are TRBV18 and TRBJ2-2; D is perhaps TRBD2 (6 bases). Germline V gene lookup returns CDR1 KGHSH and CDR2 LQKENI. The V gene lost 2 bases and the J gene lost 5 bases, with 12 bases spanning the gap. The CDR3 consists of 15 residues. The CDR3 is CASSPVGGWTGELFF. DNA of the CDR3: TGTGCCAGCTCACCAGTGGGAGGATGGACCGGGGAGCTGTTTTTT.

The chain employs TRBV19 and TRBJ1-5; D remains ambiguous. Germline V gene sequence: CDR1 LNHDA, CDR2 SQIVND (reference sequence). Trimming took off 5 bases at V and 5 bases at J, with 10 bases between the two ends. This CDR3 is 13 amino acids long. The CDR3 DNA is TGTGCCAGTAGTTGGCAGGCCGATCAGCCCCAGCATTTT. Amino acid sequence: CASSWQADQPQHF.

The chain carries TRBV7-6 and TRBJ2-5; 9 nucleotides agree with TRBD2. V lost 3 bases and J lost 3; bases outside the gene matches: 11. The CDR3 contains 17 residues. Germline CDR1 is SGHVS and CDR2 is FNYEAQ. The CDR3 loop is CASSFLAGEVGEETQYF. The CDR3 bases are TGTGCCAGCAGCTTCTTAGCGGGAGAAGTGGGTGAAGAGACCCAGTACTTC.

V gene TRBV7-9 combines with J gene TRBJ2-3; D gene ambiguous. Trimming took off 4 bases at V and 14 bases at J, with 7 bases between the two ends. This CDR3 has 9 residues. Germline assignment: CDR1 SEHNR and CDR2 FQNEAQ (reference sequence). The CDR3 DNA reads TGTGCCAGCAGCTCCCCGAGGTATTTT. This gives the protein CASSSPRYF.

This chain joins TRBV5-1 and TRBJ2-1; D remains ambiguous. Per germline, CDR1 SGHRS and CDR2 YFSETQ. V gave up 1 base and J gave up 4 bases, with 12 bases separating them. The CDR3 consists of 15 residues. The CDR3 nucleotides are TGCGCCAGCAGCTTGTCCTCTTTTTCTTACAATGAGCAGTTCTTC. Encoded protein: CASSLSSFSYNEQFF.

V usage is TRBV9 and J usage is TRBJ2-2, with TRBD2 matching over 11 bases. The germline gives CDR1 SGDLS, CDR2 YYNGEE. The CDR3 consists of 15 residues. The trim removed 2 bases at V and 5 bases at J, leaving 2 bases unmatched. Here the CDR3 DNA reads TGTGCCAGCAGCGTTACTAGCGGGAGTACCGGGGAGCTGTTTTTT. It is translated as CASSVTSGSTGELFF. Based on the CDR3 plus reference TRBV9 and TRBJ2-2, the full variable domain is DSGVTQTPKHLITATGQRVTLRCSPRSGDLSVYWYQQSLDQGLQFLIQYYNGEERAKGNILERFSAQQFPDLHSELNLSSLELGDSALYFCASSVTSGSTGELFFGEGSRLTVL.

The chain is built from TRBV5-1 and TRBJ2-5; tentatively, D is TRBD1 or TRBD2 (7 bases each). The length of the CDR3 is 16 residues. From germline, CDR1 is SGHRS and CDR2 YFSETQ. V shed 4 bases and J shed 5 bases, with 21 bases lying between them. The CDR3 nucleotides are TGCGCCAGCAGCGAACCAGGGGGGGCCGAGGGGGAGACCCAGTACTTC. Residues: CASSEPGGAEGETQYF.

V is TRBV5-1 and J is TRBJ1-1, with D tentatively TRBD1 (6 bases). The CDR3 length is 16 residues. The V and J ends lost 4 bases and 2 bases respectively, with 18 bases between them. Germline V gene sequence: CDR1 SGHRS, CDR2 YFSETQ. This chain's CDR3 is CASSPGHVMDNTEAFF. The CDR3 DNA reads as TGCGCCAGCAGCCCGGGACACGTGATGGATAACACTGAAGCTTTCTTT.

The chain employs TRBV30 and TRBJ2-5; 7 nucleotides match TRBD2. J gave up 5 bases and V 5 bases, and 8 bases lay outside the gene matches. Germline assignment: CDR1 GTSNPN and CDR2 SVGIG (reference sequence). This CDR3 has 13 residues. CDR3 in DNA: TGTGCCTGGGCGCGGGGGTTTTCGGAGACCCAGTACTTC. Protein sequence: CAWARGFSETQYF.

Here the CDR3 reads CASSLDTFQGANYGYTF. In DNA form, the CDR3 reads TGTGCCAGCAGCTTAGATACGTTCCAGGGGGCCAACTATGGCTACACCTTC. The chain couples TRBV7-2 to TRBJ1-2; 8 bases map to TRBD1. The germline gives CDR1 SGHTA, CDR2 FQGNSA. This CDR3 comprises 17 residues. J gave up 2 bases and V 1 base, and 9 bases lay outside the gene matches.

The V and J genes are TRBV28 and TRBJ1-4; no firm D call. The germline CDR1 and CDR2 sequences are MDHEN and SYDVKM. The ends were cut back, 7 bases at V and 8 bases at J, with 17 bases in the middle. This CDR3 has 14 amino acids. CDR3 region: CASNRGSRVEKLFF. The CDR3 bases are TGTGCCAGCAACCGGGGAAGTCGGGTAGAAAAACTGTTTTTT.

DNA for the CDR3: TGTGCCAGCAGCTTTACAGGGACCCAAGAGACCCAGTACTTC. It encodes CASSFTGTQETQYF. The V call is TRBV11-2, the J call TRBJ2-5, with a possible D match to TRBD1 (6 bases). V was clipped by 3 bases and J by 1 base, with 9 bases between them. Germline loops: CDR1 SGHAT, CDR2 FQNNGV. The CDR3 length is 14 residues.

This clone showed up just once. The sample contains more than one DNA sequence encoding this CDR3. The chain has TRBV5-1 and TRBJ1-3, with TRBD1 as a possible D gene (6 bases). The CDR3 runs 15 residues. V lost 4 bases and J 4 bases, leaving 15 bases between the germline ends. Germline V lookup: CDR1 SGHRS, CDR2 YFSETQ. For the CDR3, the DNA is TGCGCCAGCAGCGAGACAGGAATTACGGGAAACACCATATATTTT. Residues: CASSETGITGNTIYF.

This clone has just a few counts. Other DNA sequences in this specimen translate into the identical CDR3. V and J are TRBV28 and TRBJ1-5; unclear D gene. V gave up 5 bases and J gave up 6 bases, with 8 bases separating them. The CDR3 is 12 residues long. Per germline, CDR1 MDHEN and CDR2 SYDVKM. CDR3 sequence (DNA): TGTGCCAGCAGTCCACCCGGTCAGCCCCAGCATTTT. Translated, it gives CASSPPGQPQHF.